A selection of T cell receptor beta chains follows, all from one sample in a study of shared clonotypes between healthy human individuals. Only in-frame clones appear in the TCRdb table, and some are missing; sequencing was by immunoSEQ multiplex PCR. Of some 1.1 million clones listed, 60% to 80% are singletons. The sample taken for sequencing was memory CD4+ T cells from PBMCs. These receptors were collected from a man younger than 35 in good health. Some clones in this sample may be carry-over from other donors' samples. The CDR3 runs from the conserved cysteine through the conserved F or W. The D gene is left open where the match is weak. Clone size appears in some rows only: once, few, many, or a class for an expanded clone.

size,J,D,V,CDR3,DNA
-,TRBJ2-2,-,TRBV7-7,CASSLWDSGELFF,TGTGCCAGCAGCTTATGGGATTCCGGGGAGCTGTTTTTT
-,TRBJ2-6,TRBD1,TRBV27,CASRKRTGAPHSSGANVLTF,TGTGCCAGCAGGAAACGCACAGGGGCCCCACACTCCTCTGGGGCCAACGTCCTGACTTTC
-,TRBJ2-1,TRBD2,TRBV4-2,CASSHELAGVGNEQFF,TGTGCCAGCAGCCATGAATTAGCGGGAGTCGGCAATGAGCAGTTCTTC
-,TRBJ2-2,TRBD1,TRBV5-1,CASKTGTGTTGELFF,TGCGCCAGCAAGACCGGGACAGGCACCACCGGGGAGCTGTTTTTT
few,TRBJ2-1,TRBD2,TRBV5-5,CASSASGSYNEQFF,TGTGCCAGCTCCGCTAGCGGCTCCTACAATGAGCAGTTCTTC
-,TRBJ2-3,-,TRBV7-8,CASRKPPGPDTQYF,TGTGCCAGTCGAAAGCCCCCCGGGCCAGATACGCAGTATTTT
-,TRBJ1-1,-,TRBV19,CASSIIFVMGGAEAFF,TGTGCCAGTAGTATCATCTTTGTGATGGGAGGGGCTGAAGCTTTCTTT
-,TRBJ2-2,-,TRBV28,CASSLKGSIGELFF,TGTGCCAGCAGTTTAAAGGGTAGTATCGGGGAGCTGTTTTTT
-,TRBJ1-2,-,TRBV5-4,CASSLGLIGRGWDVSGYTF,TGTGCCAGCAGCTTGGGGCTGATCGGCAGGGGATGGGATGTGAGCGGCTACACCTTC
-,TRBJ2-5,TRBD1,TRBV5-1,CASSIGQGGTQYF,TGCGCCAGCAGCATAGGACAGGGGGGGACCCAGTACTTC
-,TRBJ2-7,-,TRBV7-2,CASSLATRYYEQYF,TGTGCCAGCAGCTTAGCGACTCGATACTACGAGCAGTACTTC
-,TRBJ2-7,-,TRBV11-3,CASSSRRDEQYF,TGTGCCAGCAGCTCCCGGCGGGACGAGCAGTACTTC
-,TRBJ1-3,TRBD1,TRBV5-1,CASSFIGQGTGNTIYF,TGCGCCAGCAGCTTCATCGGACAGGGGACTGGAAACACCATATATTTT
-,TRBJ2-5,TRBD2,TRBV5-1,CASSLVGGRGETQYF,TGCGCCAGCAGCTTGGTTGGCGGGAGGGGAGAGACCCAGTACTTC
-,TRBJ2-7,-,TRBV6-5,CASSYSVTGVYEQYF,TGTGCCAGCAGTTACTCGGTGACTGGAGTCTACGAGCAGTACTTC
-,TRBJ1-1,-,TRBV28,CASSLGRPNTEAFF,TGTGCCAGCAGTTTGGGACGGCCGAACACTGAAGCTTTCTTT
once,TRBJ1-5,-,TRBV27,CASSFVGNQPQHF,TGTGCCAGCAGTTTTGTTGGCAATCAGCCCCAGCATTTT
-,TRBJ2-7,-,TRBV2,CASSNLGEQYF,TGTGCCAGCAGCAATTTGGGGGAGCAGTACTTC
many,TRBJ2-1,TRBD1,TRBV28,CASLRPHRGGNEQFF,TGTGCCAGCCTGAGGCCCCACAGGGGTGGAAATGAGCAGTTCTTC
-,TRBJ2-1,TRBD2,TRBV5-4,CASSAASGRIYNEQFF,TGTGCCAGCAGCGCGGCTAGCGGGAGGATTTACAATGAGCAGTTCTTC
-,TRBJ2-7,-,TRBV30,CAWSVSYGPLRLGAQYF,TGTGCCTGGAGTGTATCGTATGGTCCCCTTAGATTGGGGGCCCAGTACTTC
once,TRBJ2-5,-,TRBV5-8,CASSLYSETQYF,TGTGCCAGCAGCTTGTATTCCGAGACCCAGTACTTC
once,TRBJ2-3,-,TRBV28,CASSPGSADTQYF,TGTGCCAGCAGCCCCGGCTCCGCAGATACGCAGTATTTT
-,TRBJ2-1,-,TRBV7-2,CASSHGSFTYNEQFF,TGTGCCAGCAGCCACGGGAGTTTCACCTACAATGAGCAGTTCTTC
-,TRBJ1-2,TRBD1,TRBV27,CASSIGGTGARGYGYTF,TGTGCCAGCAGCATAGGAGGGACAGGGGCGAGGGGCTATGGCTACACCTTC
-,TRBJ2-5,TRBD1,TRBV5-1,CASSLGRGQETQYF,TGCGCCAGCAGCTTGGGCAGGGGGCAAGAGACCCAGTACTTC
-,TRBJ2-2,TRBD2,TRBV7-3,CASSPVGGGSRELFF,TGTGCCAGCAGCCCCGTGGGGGGGGGAAGCCGGGAGCTGTTTTTT
-,TRBJ2-1,-,TRBV7-9,CASSRGDYFYGEQFF,TGTGCCAGCAGCCGGGGCGACTACTTTTACGGTGAGCAGTTCTTC
-,TRBJ2-3,-,TRBV7-2,CASSRTGPSSTDTQYF,TGTGCCAGCAGCCGGACTGGGCCTTCTAGCACAGATACGCAGTATTTT
-,TRBJ2-6,-,TRBV5-4,CASSLGLRSSQTSGANVLTF,TGTGCCAGCAGCTTGGGATTACGTAGCTCCCAGACCTCTGGGGCCAACGTCCTGACTTTC
few,TRBJ1-2,-,TRBV5-1,CASSPRTGANYGYTF,TGCGCCAGCAGCCCCCGGACGGGAGCTAACTATGGCTACACCTTC
-,TRBJ2-2,-,TRBV12-5,CASGLILGRDTGELFF,TGTGCTAGTGGTTTGATTCTGGGCAGAGACACCGGGGAGCTGTTTTTT
-,TRBJ2-1,TRBD2,TRBV9,CASSVGLAGGPEFF,TGTGCCAGCAGCGTAGGACTAGCGGGAGGGCCGGAGTTCTTC
-,TRBJ1-5,-,TRBV19,CASSIDGRRVNQPQHF,TGTGCCAGTAGTATAGACGGCCGCCGGGTCAATCAGCCCCAGCATTTT
-,TRBJ2-7,-,TRBV5-1,CASSLLTAQYEQYF,TGCGCCAGCAGCTTACTGACAGCCCAATACGAGCAGTACTTC
few,TRBJ1-4,-,TRBV28,CASKGENEKLFF,TGTGCCAGCAAGGGGGAAAATGAAAAACTGTTTTTT
-,TRBJ2-1,TRBD1,TRBV18,CASSQGDRGRSLDYNEQFF,TGTGCCAGCTCCCAAGGGGACAGGGGGCGAAGCTTGGACTACAATGAGCAGTTCTTC
-,TRBJ2-3,-,TRBV5-1,CASSLGGFTDTQYF,TGCGCCAGCAGCTTGGGCGGATTCACAGATACGCAGTATTTT
-,TRBJ2-1,TRBD1,TRBV4-3,CASSRHPPPDRAYNEQFF,TGCGCCAGCAGCCGCCACCCCCCCCCAGACAGGGCCTACAATGAGCAGTTCTTC
-,TRBJ1-2,-,TRBV5-1,CASSPGTVDGYTF,TGCGCCAGCAGCCCTGGGACCGTGGATGGCTACACCTTC
-,TRBJ1-2,TRBD1,TRBV14,CASRLGQSYGYTF,TGTGCCAGCAGGCTGGGACAGAGCTATGGCTACACCTTC
-,TRBJ2-1,-,TRBV12-5,CASGAGRRSYNEQFF,TGTGCTAGTGGGGCCGGGAGACGGTCCTACAATGAGCAGTTCTTC
-,TRBJ1-5,-,TRBV19,CASSIVGQNNQPQHF,TGTGCCAGTAGTATAGTTGGGCAGAACAATCAGCCCCAGCATTTT
-,TRBJ2-7,-,TRBV28,CASSLFAGVSYF,TGTGCCAGCAGTTTATTCGCCGGAGTTTCGTACTTC
once,TRBJ2-7,TRBD1,TRBV29-1,CSAGSLQGIHEQYF,TGCAGCGCCGGTTCGCTACAGGGGATCCACGAGCAGTACTTC
-,TRBJ2-1,-,TRBV5-6,CASSLAVGVGFYGEQFF,TGTGCCAGCAGCTTGGCCGTGGGAGTAGGTTTTTATGGTGAGCAGTTCTTC
-,TRBJ1-2,-,TRBV5-1,CASSPDRNYGYTF,TGCGCCAGCAGTCCGGACAGAAACTATGGCTACACCTTC
-,TRBJ2-7,-,TRBV28,CASSLTGTHYEQYF,TGTGCCAGCAGTTTAACAGGAACGCACTACGAGCAGTACTTC
-,TRBJ1-2,-,TRBV7-3,CASSPGGTEANYGYTF,TGTGCCAGCAGCCCCGGCGGGACGGAAGCTAACTATGGCTACACCTTC
-,TRBJ2-1,-,TRBV11-2,CASSSLGYEQFF,TGTGCCAGCAGCTCCCTTGGGTATGAGCAGTTCTTC
many,TRBJ2-3,-,TRBV28,CATSFPDLRRNTQYF,TGTGCCACCAGTTTTCCAGACCTTCGGCGGAATACGCAGTATTTT
-,TRBJ2-3,-,TRBV4-3,CASSLIRLDYTDTQYF,TGCGCCAGCAGCCTTATCCGACTGGATTACACAGATACGCAGTATTTT
-,TRBJ1-3,-,TRBV30,CAWSVLSSGNTIYF,TGTGCCTGGAGTGTGTTGAGCTCTGGAAACACCATATATTTT
-,TRBJ2-5,-,TRBV7-9,CASSLASGTVRHF,TGTGCCAGCAGCTTAGCGTCCGGAACAGTTCGGCACTTC
-,TRBJ1-5,-,TRBV2,CASSDTGHQPQHF,TGTGCCAGCAGTGACACAGGGCACCAGCCCCAGCATTTT
-,TRBJ1-2,-,TRBV9,CASSVQGRGYTF,TGTGCCAGCAGCGTTCAGGGGCGCGGCTACACCTTC
-,TRBJ2-7,-,TRBV6-6,CASTGRGVYEQYF,TGTGCCAGCACCGGTAGAGGCGTCTACGAGCAGTACTTC
few,TRBJ2-5,-,TRBV7-2,CASSLGLTEGEETQYF,TGTGCCAGCAGCTTGGGACTAACCGAGGGGGAAGAGACCCAGTACTTC
-,TRBJ2-5,-,TRBV18,CASSPYRDETETQYF,TGTGCCAGCTCACCGTATCGGGACGAGACAGAGACCCAGTACTTC
-,TRBJ2-1,TRBD2,TRBV7-2,CASSIAGAGYNEQFF,TGTGCCAGCAGCATAGCGGGTGCCGGGTACAATGAGCAGTTCTTC